A single sample gave rise to the 18 T cell receptor beta chains below, sequenced in a study of CD8+ T cells in alopecia areata (dated by TCRdb to 2016 to 2019). The treatment or condition label on this specimen signifies: oral pan-JAK inhibitor, 5-10 mg twice daily. The receptor library was made with the immunoSEQ multiplex PCR assay. For TCR sequencing, RNA was extracted from every sample and reverse transcribed into cDNA to serve as template. TCRdb stores this immuneACCESS table with in-frame sequences only. Part of the clones is absent; in the studies checked, under half of the shortfall reflects unresolved V genes, and no reason is known for the rest. This sample is represented by 180,000 or so clones; 50% to 75% of them were singletons. Together, the top ten hold approximately 16% of the sample. Sequencing was performed on CD4+ T cells sorted from blood, taken at approximately week 60, from a patient treated with tofacitinib. The receptors derive from a human donor with alopecia areata.

This chain connects TRBV2 to TRBJ2-3; D is unresolved. With 1 base removed from V and 7 bases from J, the gap between germline ends came to 9 bases. CDR1 and CDR2 (germline): SNHLY, FYNNEI. The CDR3 runs 13 residues. CDR3 coding DNA: TGTGCCAGCAGTGAAGTGAGGTCTTATACGCAGTATTTT. Protein product: CASSEVRSYTQYF. Drawing the rest from reference TRBV2 and TRBJ2-3, the complete variable domain is EPEVTQTPSHQVTQMGQEVILRCVPISNHLYFYWYRQILGQKVEFLVSFYNNEISEKSEIFDDQFSVERPDGSNFTLKIRSTKLEDSAMYFCASSEVRSYTQYFGPGTRLTVL.

The V and J genes are TRBV28 and TRBJ1-5; TRBD1 agrees at 9 bases. Germline V lookup: CDR1 MDHEN, CDR2 SYDVKM. This CDR3 is 16 amino acids long. Trimming removed 5 bases from V and 0 bases from J; junction bases left unmatched: 5. In DNA form, the CDR3 reads TGTGCCAGCAGTCCGGGACAGGGATATAGCAATCAGCCCCAGCATTTT. It yields the protein CASSPGQGYSNQPQHF.

Note on this clone: Other nucleotide sequences in the sample specify the same CDR3. The chain joins TRBV29-1 to TRBJ1-5; no definite D call. V was pared by 6 bases and J by 0 bases, with 9 bases between. The CDR3 has 13 amino acids. Looked up from germline, CDR1 is SQVTM and CDR2 is ANQGSEA. The CDR3 DNA follows: TGCAGCGTAGGTGAGAATAGCAATCAGCCCCAGCATTTT. It translates to CSVGENSNQPQHF.

This clone was recorded only once. The chain is built from TRBV18 and TRBJ1-2; D not resolved. The germline CDR1 and CDR2 sequences are KGHSH and LQKENI. This CDR3 comprises 12 residues. V was clipped by 3 bases and J by 13 bases, with 15 bases between them. The CDR3 DNA follows: TGTGCCAGCTCACCCCAAGACAATTTTCTCACCTTC. Its protein product is CASSPQDNFLTF.

The rearrangement links TRBV6-6 to TRBJ2-3; tentatively, D is TRBD1 or TRBD2 (6 bases each). The V gene's germline CDR1 is MNHNY and CDR2 SVGAGI (reference sequence). The CDR3 length is 14 residues. With 7 bases removed from V and 2 bases from J, the gap between germline ends came to 13 bases. The CDR3 spells CASIGGGATDTQYF. CDR3 nucleotides: TGTGCCAGCATAGGAGGGGGAGCCACAGATACGCAGTATTTT.

This clone was recorded only once. V and J are TRBV7-8 and TRBJ1-1; no definite D call. V was clipped by 3 bases and J by 1 base, with 6 bases between them. Germline V gene lookup returns CDR1 SGHVS and CDR2 FQNEAQ. The CDR3 has 13 amino acids. CDR3 sequence reads: CASSFSENTEAFF. CDR3 nucleotide sequence: TGTGCCAGCAGCTTTAGTGAGAACACTGAAGCTTTCTTT.

CDR3 coding DNA: TGTGCCTGGAGCTCACCCGGGCCCCCCTACAATGAGCAGTTCTTC. Protein product: CAWSSPGPPYNEQFF. The rearrangement joins TRBV30 to TRBJ2-1; D is unresolved. This CDR3 has 15 residues. Trimming took 3 bases from V and 2 from J, leaving 14 bases between them. CDR1 and CDR2 from the germline V gene are GTSNPN and SVGIG (reference sequence).

The V gene is TRBV30, the J gene TRBJ1-6, with D unresolved. This CDR3 is 12 amino acids long. The germline V gene encodes CDR1 GTSNPN and CDR2 SVGIG (reference sequence). V was shortened by 5 bases and J by 15 bases, with 17 bases between the two germline ends. This chain's CDR3 is CAWELGFGFLHF. CDR3 bases: TGTGCCTGGGAACTTGGTTTTGGGTTCCTCCACTTT. Using reference TRBV30 and TRBJ1-6 for the parts outside the CDR3, the full variable domain is SQTIHQWPATLVQPVGSPLSLECTVEGTSNPNLYWYRQAAGRGLQLLFYSVGIGQISSEVPQNLSASRPQDRQFILSSKKLLLSDSGFYLCAWELGFGFLHFGNGTRLTVT.

The V and J genes are TRBV4-1 and TRBJ2-1; D uncertain. Trimming took off 1 base at V and 0 bases at J, with 16 bases between the two ends. The CDR3 extends over 18 amino acids. Germline CDR1 MGHRA, CDR2 YSYEKL. The DNA for the CDR3 is TGCGCCAGCAGCCAAGGACCCCTGGGCAGAAGCTCCTACAATGAGCAGTTCTTC. Translated: CASSQGPLGRSSYNEQFF.

This rearrangement joins TRBV18 to TRBJ1-2; TRBD1 matches at 7 bases. This CDR3 comprises 15 residues. Germline V lookup: CDR1 KGHSH, CDR2 LQKENI. The J segment lost 0 bases and the V segment lost 3 bases, leaving 4 bases of the junction unmatched. CDR3 sequence (DNA): TGTGCCAGCTCACCGGGACAGACGACTAACTATGGCTACACCTTC. Translating it yields CASSPGQTTNYGYTF.

This clone was counted a few times. The chain links TRBV30 to TRBJ2-5; 7 bases are a match to TRBD1. The CDR3 is 11 amino acids. Unmatched junction bases numbered 2, after V lost 5 bases and J lost 5 bases. Germline CDR1 and CDR2: GTSNPN and SVGIG (reference sequence). The CDR3 sequence is CAWQTGETQYF. In nucleotides, the CDR3 is TGTGCCTGGCAGACAGGGGAGACCCAGTACTTC.

The chain employs TRBV18 and TRBJ2-7; D is ambiguous. There are 13 residues in the CDR3. Trimming pared 6 bases from V and 0 bases from J, leaving 9 bases between. Per the germline V gene, CDR1 is KGHSH and CDR2 is LQKENI. The CDR3 sequence: CASSETASYEQYF. The CDR3 coding sequence is TGTGCCAGCTCGGAGACCGCCTCCTACGAGCAGTACTTC.

A note on this clone: A read error may account for a junction end that differs from germline. The rearrangement links TRBV18 to TRBJ1-5; 9 bases line up with TRBD1. Germline CDR1 and CDR2: KGHSH and LQKENI. CDR3 length: 18 amino acids. CDR3: CASSPRLSGTGNNQPQHF. CDR3 DNA: TGTGCCAGCTCGCCACGGCTGTCCGGGACAGGGAACAATCAGCCCCAGCATTTT.

This clone was recorded a few times. This rearrangement joins TRBV6-5 to TRBJ1-1; no clear D gene. The CDR3 runs 14 residues. CDR1 is MNHEY, CDR2 SVGAGI, per germline. Deletions cut 4 bases from V and 0 bases from J, with 9 bases between. This CDR3 reads CASSFGRMNTEAFF. Here the CDR3 DNA reads TGTGCCAGCAGTTTCGGACGGATGAACACTGAAGCTTTCTTT.

This chain joins TRBV30 and TRBJ2-7; no reliable D call. Between the trimmed V and J ends, which lost 1 base and 2 bases, there was a span of 9 bases. The CDR3 has 13 residues. CDR1 GTSNPN and CDR2 SVGIG come from the germline V gene (reference sequence). CDR3 sequence: CAWSGGPPYEQYF. CDR3 nucleotides: TGTGCCTGGAGTGGGGGTCCCCCCTACGAGCAGTACTTC.

V and J are TRBV29-1 and TRBJ1-1; D remains unclear. Germline-derived CDR1 and CDR2 are SQVTM and ANQGSEA. Deletions cut 4 bases from V and 10 bases from J, with 13 bases between. This CDR3 comprises 11 residues. CDR3: CSVVGVLGAFF. The CDR3 DNA follows: TGCAGCGTTGTTGGGGTTTTGGGAGCTTTCTTT.

The chain recombines TRBV7-9 with TRBJ2-2; 9 bases are shared with TRBD1. Trimming removed 3 bases from V and 3 bases from J; junction bases left unmatched: 11. The CDR3 has 18 residues. CDR1 SEHNR and CDR2 FQNEAQ come from the germline V gene (reference sequence). CDR3 in DNA: TGTGCCAGCAGCTTCCCCGGCCGGACAGGGGTGGACACCGGGGAGCTGTTTTTT. The encoded protein is CASSFPGRTGVDTGELFF.

The J gene is TRBJ2-7, the V gene TRBV6-6; 9 positions match TRBD2. Germline CDR1 is MNHNY and CDR2 is SVGAGI (reference sequence). This CDR3 region has 15 residues. Germline trimming cut 2 bases from V and 6 bases from J; bases unmatched to any gene: 8. The DNA of the CDR3 is TGTGCCAGCAGTTACAGCGCTAGCGGGACGGCCGAGCAGTACTTC. Its protein product is CASSYSASGTAEQYF.